These 3 T cell receptor beta chains share one sample of origin, sequenced in a study of T cell changes during pregnancy in multiple sclerosis. Sequencing used immunoSEQ multiplex PCR; TCRdb keeps in-frame clones, though not all of them. The data contain about 77,000 clones, 89% of them singletons. The starting material was peripheral blood, obtained before pregnancy. Receptors originate from a female donor with multiple sclerosis, enrolled in a pregnancy study.

This clone was observed a single time. CDR3 nucleotide sequence: TGTGCCAGCAGCTCCGACAGGGGGCGCGGAGAAAAACTGTTTTTT. It codes for CASSSDRGRGEKLFF. The J gene is TRBJ1-4, the V gene TRBV13; 10 bases agree with TRBD1. Unmatched junction bases numbered 7, after V lost 4 bases and J lost 8 bases. CDR1 and CDR2 from the germline V gene are PRHDT and FYEKMQ (reference sequence). The CDR3 covers 15 residues.

This chain joins TRBV4-1 and TRBJ2-5; D possibly corresponds to TRBD1 (7 bases). The CDR3 sequence is 17 residues long. The germline gives CDR1 MGHRA, CDR2 YSYEKL. Between the trimmed V and J ends, which lost 1 base and 2 bases, there was a span of 17 bases. The CDR3 here is CASSQVPPGGTQETQYF. As DNA, the CDR3 is TGCGCCAGCAGCCAAGTCCCCCCAGGGGGGACGCAAGAGACCCAGTACTTC.

This clone appeared once. CDR3 loop: CASSSVSYEQYF. DNA for the CDR3: TGTGCCAGCAGCTCAGTTTCCTACGAGCAGTACTTC. The V gene is TRBV2, the J gene TRBJ2-7; D remains ambiguous. V gave up 6 bases and J gave up 1 base, with 7 bases separating them. The CDR3 is made up of 12 amino acids. The germline V gene has CDR1 SNHLY and CDR2 FYNNEI.